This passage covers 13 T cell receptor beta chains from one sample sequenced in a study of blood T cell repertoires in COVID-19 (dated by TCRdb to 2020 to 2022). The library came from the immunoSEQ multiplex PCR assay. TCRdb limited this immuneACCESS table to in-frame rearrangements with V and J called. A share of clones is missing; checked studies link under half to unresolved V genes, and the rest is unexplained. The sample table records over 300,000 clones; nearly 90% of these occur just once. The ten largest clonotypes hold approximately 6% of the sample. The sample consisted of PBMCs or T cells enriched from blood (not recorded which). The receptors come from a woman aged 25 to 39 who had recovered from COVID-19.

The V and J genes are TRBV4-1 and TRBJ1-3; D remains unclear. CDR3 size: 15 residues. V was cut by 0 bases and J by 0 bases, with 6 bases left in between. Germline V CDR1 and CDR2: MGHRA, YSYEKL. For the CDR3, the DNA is TGCGCCAGCAGCCAAGAAGACAACTCTGGAAACACCATATATTTT. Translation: CASSQEDNSGNTIYF.

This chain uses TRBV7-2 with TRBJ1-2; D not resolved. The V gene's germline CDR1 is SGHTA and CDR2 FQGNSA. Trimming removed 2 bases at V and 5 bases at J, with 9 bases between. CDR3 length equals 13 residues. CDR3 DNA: TGTGCCAGCAGCTTACGACTAAGATATGGCTACACCTTC. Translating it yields CASSLRLRYGYTF.

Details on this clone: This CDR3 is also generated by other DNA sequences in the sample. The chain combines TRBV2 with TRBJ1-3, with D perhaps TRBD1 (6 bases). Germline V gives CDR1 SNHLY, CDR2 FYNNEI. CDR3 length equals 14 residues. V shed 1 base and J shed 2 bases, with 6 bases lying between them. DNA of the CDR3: TGTGCCAGCAGTGAAGGGGGGCCTGGAAACACCATATATTTT. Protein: CASSEGGPGNTIYF.

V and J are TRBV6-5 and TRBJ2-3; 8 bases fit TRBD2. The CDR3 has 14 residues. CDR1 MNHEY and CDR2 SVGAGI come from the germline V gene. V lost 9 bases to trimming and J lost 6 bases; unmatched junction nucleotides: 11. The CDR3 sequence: CASLGREEGDTQYF. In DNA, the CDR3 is TGTGCCAGTCTCGGGAGGGAGGAGGGGGATACGCAGTATTTT.

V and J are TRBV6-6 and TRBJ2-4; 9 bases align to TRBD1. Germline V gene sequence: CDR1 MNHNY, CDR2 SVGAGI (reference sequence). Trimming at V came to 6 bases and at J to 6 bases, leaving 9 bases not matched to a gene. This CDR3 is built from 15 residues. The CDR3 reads CASSDPQGAINIQYF. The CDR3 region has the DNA TGTGCCAGCAGCGATCCACAGGGGGCGATAAACATTCAGTACTTC.

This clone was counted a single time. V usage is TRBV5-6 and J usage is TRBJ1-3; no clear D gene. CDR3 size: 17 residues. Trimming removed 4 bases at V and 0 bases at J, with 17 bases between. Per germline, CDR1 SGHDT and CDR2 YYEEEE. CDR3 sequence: CASSPRRALRSGNTIYF. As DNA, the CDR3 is TGTGCCAGCAGCCCGAGGAGGGCCCTCCGCTCTGGAAACACCATATATTTT. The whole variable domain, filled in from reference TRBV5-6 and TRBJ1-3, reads DAGVTQSPTHLIKTRGQQVTLRCSPKSGHDTVSWYQQALGQGPQFIFQYYEEEERQRGNFPDRFSGHQFPNYSSELNVNALLLGDSALYLCASSPRRALRSGNTIYFGEGSWLTVV.

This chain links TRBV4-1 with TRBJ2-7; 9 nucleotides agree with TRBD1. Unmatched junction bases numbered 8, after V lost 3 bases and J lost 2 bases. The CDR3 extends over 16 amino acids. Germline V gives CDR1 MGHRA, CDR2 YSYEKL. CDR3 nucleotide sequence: TGCGCCAGCAGCCACCAGGACAGGGGACGGACCTACGAGCAGTACTTC. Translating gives CASSHQDRGRTYEQYF.

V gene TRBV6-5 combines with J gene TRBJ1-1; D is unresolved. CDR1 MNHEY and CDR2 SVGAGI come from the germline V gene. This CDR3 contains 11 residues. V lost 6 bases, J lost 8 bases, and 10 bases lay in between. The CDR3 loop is CASSPTGEAFF. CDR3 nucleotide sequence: TGTGCCAGCAGCCCCACGGGGGAAGCTTTCTTT.

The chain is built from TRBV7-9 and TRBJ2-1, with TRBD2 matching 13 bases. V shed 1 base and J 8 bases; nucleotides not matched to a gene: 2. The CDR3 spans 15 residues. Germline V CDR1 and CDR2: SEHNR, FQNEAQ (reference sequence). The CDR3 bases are TGTGCCAGCAGCTTAGAACTAGCGGGGGGGCATGAGCAGTTCTTC. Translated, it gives CASSLELAGGHEQFF.

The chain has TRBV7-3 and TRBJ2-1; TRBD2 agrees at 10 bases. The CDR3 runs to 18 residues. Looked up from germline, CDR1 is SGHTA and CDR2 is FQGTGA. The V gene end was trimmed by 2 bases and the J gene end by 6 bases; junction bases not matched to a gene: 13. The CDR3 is CASSLRMGERGGRNEQFF. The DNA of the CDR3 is TGTGCCAGCAGCTTACGAATGGGCGAGCGGGGGGGCCGCAATGAGCAGTTCTTC.

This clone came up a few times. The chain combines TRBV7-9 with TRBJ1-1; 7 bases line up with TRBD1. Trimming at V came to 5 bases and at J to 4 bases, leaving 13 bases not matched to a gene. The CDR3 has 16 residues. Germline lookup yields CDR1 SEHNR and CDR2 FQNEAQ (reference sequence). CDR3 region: CASSAGLTGVGTEAFF. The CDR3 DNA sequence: TGTGCCAGCAGCGCGGGACTTACAGGGGTCGGCACTGAAGCTTTCTTT.

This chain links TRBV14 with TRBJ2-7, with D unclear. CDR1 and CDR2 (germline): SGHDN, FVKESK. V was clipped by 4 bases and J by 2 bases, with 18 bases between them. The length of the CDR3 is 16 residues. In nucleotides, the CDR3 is TGTGCCAGCAGCCCGCAGCCGACTCGACCAACCTACGAGCAGTACTTC. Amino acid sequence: CASSPQPTRPTYEQYF.

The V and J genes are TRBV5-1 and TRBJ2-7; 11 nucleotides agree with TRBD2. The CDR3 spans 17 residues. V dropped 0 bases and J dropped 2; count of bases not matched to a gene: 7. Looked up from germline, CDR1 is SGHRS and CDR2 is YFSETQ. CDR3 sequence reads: CASSLGKTSGVAYEQYF. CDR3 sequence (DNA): TGCGCCAGCAGCTTGGGCAAGACTAGCGGGGTGGCCTACGAGCAGTACTTC. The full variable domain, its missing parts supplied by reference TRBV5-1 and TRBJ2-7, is KAGVTQTPRYLIKTRGQQVTLSCSPISGHRSVSWYQQTPGQGLQFLFEYFSETQRNKGNFPGRFSGRQFSNSRSEMNVSTLELGDSALYLCASSLGKTSGVAYEQYFGPGTRLTVT.